This T cell receptor (beta chain) was captured by sequencing in a study of CD8 T cells in Susac syndrome. This clonotype was observed once. A quantity of about 0.5 to 1 ug RNA underwent reverse transcription using random hexamers. An immunoSEQ multiplex PCR generated amplified TCR beta CDR3 products spanning 54 Vbeta and 13 Jbeta. MiXCR, applied by TCRdb to the immunoSEQ multiplex PCR reads, yields one record per CDR3 protein. This sample has about 160,000 distinct CDR3 sequences; about 92% occur once, and the top ten carry 0.065% to 0.085%. CD8+ and CD4+ T cells circulating in blood were sequenced for TCR beta. Trimming took 6 bases from V and 0 from J; bases not matched to a gene: 8. The CDR3 totals 16 residues. Per germline, CDR1 MDHEN and CDR2 SYDVKM.

The source material was CD4+ T cells from PBMCs. This rearrangement joins TRBV28 to TRBJ2-1; 7 nucleotides match TRBD2. The receptor comes from a human donor in good health. The CDR3 loop reads CASRALAVSSYNEQFF. The CDR3 coding sequence is TGTGCCAGCAGGGCCCTAGCGGTTAGCTCCTACAATGAGCAGTTCTTC.